Below are 20 T cell receptor beta chains sequenced from a single sample in a study of cytomegalovirus exposure and HLA in healthy donors. In the PCR, 60 Vbeta and 13 Jbeta primers were used. Sequenced by immunoSEQ multiplex PCR; TCRdb stores in-frame clones only, minus some. The sample contains approximately 100,000 clones, roughly 79% of which appear only once. Sequenced: PBMCs. The receptors come from a woman aged 40 to 50 in good health and CMV-seronegative.

The CDR3 DNA reads TGTGCCAGCAGAGAAAAACAGGGATTCCCCGGGGAGCTGTTTTTT. It specifies CASREKQGFPGELFF. The rearrangement uses TRBV6-1 and TRBJ2-2; TRBD1 might be the D (6 bases). Trimming removed 6 bases from V and 6 bases from J, with 17 bases in between. This CDR3 region has 15 residues. Germline V lookup: CDR1 MNHNS, CDR2 SASEGT.

This clone has just a few counts. The chain employs TRBV2 and TRBJ1-1, with TRBD1 identical over 8 bases. The CDR3 consists of 13 residues. With V trimmed by 3 bases and J by 8 bases, 5 bases remained unmatched. Germline V gene data show CDR1 as SNHLY and CDR2 as FYNNEI. The CDR3 nucleotides read TGTGCCAGCAGTGACGGACAGGGCGACGAAGCTTTCTTT. This sequence encodes CASSDGQGDEAFF.

CDR3 in amino acids: CASSEVRFGVGNEQFF. The DNA of the CDR3 is TGTGCCAGCAGTGAAGTCAGGTTCGGGGTTGGTAATGAGCAGTTCTTC. The chain employs TRBV2 and TRBJ2-1, with D possibly TRBD2 on 5 matching bases. V was clipped by 1 base and J by 7 bases, with 17 bases between them. The CDR3 is 16 residues long. CDR1 and CDR2 (germline): SNHLY, FYNNEI.

The chain carries TRBV7-9 and TRBJ2-3, with D possibly being TRBD1 (6 bases). CDR3 length: 13 residues. The germline V gene encodes CDR1 SEHNR and CDR2 FQNEAQ (reference sequence). V lost 5 bases and J lost 7, with 13 bases in between. The CDR3 DNA reads TGTGCCAGCAGCCCGGGACAATCGTATACGCAGTATTTT. Translating gives CASSPGQSYTQYF.

The chain joins TRBV18 to TRBJ1-1; 7 bases match TRBD1. V was clipped by 3 bases and J by 5 bases; unmatched bases: 9. Per the germline V gene, CDR1 is KGHSH and CDR2 is LQKENI. This CDR3 comprises 15 residues. The CDR3 nucleotides are TGTGCCAGCTCACCTGACAGGGTAGGATGGACTGAAGCTTTCTTT. It codes for CASSPDRVGWTEAFF.

J is TRBJ1-3 and V is TRBV6-1; possibly TRBD1 for D (5 bases). This CDR3 comprises 13 residues. CDR1 is MNHNS, CDR2 SASEGT, per germline. V lost 10 bases and J 0 bases, leaving 10 bases between the germline ends. CDR3 nucleotide sequence: TGTGCCACCTGGACACGCTCTGGAAACACCATATATTTT. It translates to CATWTRSGNTIYF.

Note on this clone: A much larger clone is a single base away; this may be a read error. This chain links TRBV27 with TRBJ2-6, with D hard to call. The CDR3 length is 14 residues. The V end lost 4 bases, the J end lost 0 bases, and 4 bases lay between the germline ends. In germline, CDR1 is MNHEY, CDR2 SMNVEV (reference sequence). The CDR3 is CASSYSSGANVLTF. The CDR3 coding sequence is TGTGCCAGCAGTTACAGCTCTGGGGCCAACGTCCTGACTTTC. The complete variable domain, with remaining parts taken from reference TRBV27 and TRBJ2-6, reads EAQVTQNPRYLITVTGKKLTVTCSQNMNHEYMSWYRQDPGLGLRQIYYSMNVEVTDKGDVPEGYKVSRKEKRNFPLILESPSPNQTSLYFCASSYSSGANVLTFGAGSRLTVL.

On this clone itself: As the CDR3 is not closed by the conserved phenylalanine or tryptophan, this likely results from a read error. The chain couples TRBV13 to TRBJ1-2; 9 bases agree with TRBD1. Per germline, CDR1 PRHDT and CDR2 FYEKMQ (reference sequence). There are 17 residues in the CDR3. The J segment lost 4 bases and the V segment lost 6 bases, leaving 15 bases of the junction unmatched. CDR3: CASSSYRGTGKVYGYTV. CDR3 DNA: TGTGCCAGCAGTTCCTACCGGGGGACAGGGAAAGTCTATGGCTACACCGTC.

Only a few counts were recorded for this clone. V gene TRBV5-1 combines with J gene TRBJ2-5; D is unresolved. Germline CDR1 is SGHRS and CDR2 is YFSETQ. The CDR3 length is 12 residues. V lost 4 bases, J lost 5 bases, and 9 bases lay in between. The CDR3: CASSERRETQYF. The CDR3, as DNA: TGCGCCAGCAGCGAGCGCCGGGAGACCCAGTACTTC.

This clone was counted once. The chain uses TRBV6-5 and TRBJ1-3; tentative D call: TRBD1 (6 bases). CDR3 length equals 16 residues. Germline V gene data show CDR1 as MNHEY and CDR2 as SVGAGI. Trimming shortened V by 0 bases and J by 4 bases, and 13 bases separated the two germline ends. For the CDR3, the DNA is TGTGCCAGCAGTTACTCTGACAGGCTGGGCGGAAACACCATATATTTT. Translation: CASSYSDRLGGNTIYF.

The V gene is TRBV18, the J gene TRBJ1-1, with D possibly being TRBD1 (5 bases). The CDR3 spans 13 residues. Germline V gene lookup returns CDR1 KGHSH and CDR2 LQKENI. Trimming took off 3 bases at V and 5 bases at J, with 10 bases between the two ends. Written as DNA, the CDR3 is TGTGCCAGCTCACCCCTTCGACAGACTGAAGCTTTCTTT. This translates into CASSPLRQTEAFF.

The chain couples TRBV4-3 to TRBJ2-7, with D hard to call. Per the germline V gene, CDR1 is LGHNA and CDR2 is YSLEER. Trimming shortened V by 0 bases and J by 6 bases, and 9 bases separated the two germline ends. CDR3 length: 13 residues. The CDR3 region is CASSQDAGREQYF. The CDR3 DNA follows: TGCGCCAGCAGCCAAGATGCTGGGCGCGAGCAGTACTTC.

CDR3 sequence reads: CSVEDLRQGADNEQFF. In nucleotides, the CDR3 is TGCAGCGTTGAAGATCTTCGGCAGGGGGCCGACAATGAGCAGTTCTTC. The chain recombines TRBV29-1 with TRBJ2-1; 8 positions agree with TRBD1. The CDR3 spans 16 residues. Germline CDR1 reads SQVTM; CDR2 reads ANQGSEA. The V and J ends lost 0 bases and 5 bases, in that order; junction bases with no gene match: 9.

J is TRBJ2-7 and V is TRBV5-1; D is uncertain. The CDR3 is made up of 14 amino acids. V lost 4 bases to trimming and J lost 1 base, with 12 bases between them. The germline V gene has CDR1 SGHRS and CDR2 YFSETQ. The CDR3 protein is CASSLTRSSYEQYF. The CDR3 DNA sequence: TGCGCCAGCAGCCTGACAAGAAGTTCCTACGAGCAGTACTTC.

This rearrangement joins TRBV10-2 to TRBJ2-3; tentatively, D is TRBD1 (5 bases). The ends were cut back, 2 bases at V and 6 bases at J, with 15 bases in the middle. The CDR3 contains 15 residues. Germline CDR1 and CDR2: WSHSY and SAAADI. The DNA for the CDR3 is TGCGCCAGCAGTGAGCCCACAGGCCGGGTGGATACGCAGTATTTT. Protein: CASSEPTGRVDTQYF.

This clone was counted between two and nine times. This rearrangement joins TRBV27 to TRBJ2-1; D is possibly TRBD1 (5 bases). This CDR3 spans 12 amino acids. Germline V gene lookup returns CDR1 MNHEY and CDR2 SMNVEV (reference sequence). V lost 5 bases and J 7 bases, leaving 9 bases between the germline ends. CDR3 sequence reads: CASSGDSNEQFF. In DNA form, the CDR3 reads TGTGCCAGCAGTGGCGACAGTAATGAGCAGTTCTTC.

The chain recombines TRBV30 with TRBJ2-1; D not resolved. The germline V and J ends were trimmed by 0 bases and 6 bases, with 12 bases remaining between them. Germline V gene data show CDR1 as GTSNPN and CDR2 as SVGIG (reference sequence). This CDR3 is 14 amino acids long. CDR3 coding DNA: TGTGCCTGGAGTGTGGCAGGCCCCCGCAATGAGCAGTTCTTC. Protein product: CAWSVAGPRNEQFF.

This clone was seen only a few times. In nucleotides, the CDR3 is TGTGCCAGCAGAGATCCGGGACAGTTGAACACTGAAGCTTTCTTT. Translation: CASRDPGQLNTEAFF. The chain carries TRBV6-6 and TRBJ1-1, with 7 bases aligning to TRBD1. Germline-derived CDR1 and CDR2 are MNHNY and SVGAGI (reference sequence). V lost 6 bases and J lost 0; bases outside the gene matches: 7. CDR3 size: 15 residues.

This rearrangement joins TRBV19 to TRBJ2-1; possibly TRBD2 for D (5 bases). The germline V and J ends were trimmed by 8 bases and 4 bases, with 18 bases remaining between them. Germline V gene sequence: CDR1 LNHDA, CDR2 SQIVND (reference sequence). The CDR3 has 15 amino acids. The CDR3 DNA sequence: TGTGCCAGTCACCAAAGGAGCAGGAGGTACAATGAGCAGTTCTTC. Its translation: CASHQRSRRYNEQFF. The full variable domain, completed using reference TRBV19 and TRBJ2-1, is DGGITQSPKYLFRKEGQNVTLSCEQNLNHDAMYWYRQDPGQGLRLIYYSQIVNDFQKGDIAEGYSVSREKKESFPLTVTSAQKNPTAFYLCASHQRSRRYNEQFFGPGTRLTVL.

The gene calls are TRBV30 and TRBJ1-1; maybe TRBD1 (5 bases). This CDR3 has 15 amino acids. V lost 3 bases and J lost 0, with 14 bases in between. CDR1 GTSNPN and CDR2 SVGIG come from the germline V gene (reference sequence). The CDR3 is CAWRDRQFMNTEAFF. For the CDR3, the DNA is TGTGCCTGGAGAGACCGACAGTTCATGAACACTGAAGCTTTCTTT.